These 26 T cell receptor beta chains were all obtained from the same sample, sequenced in a study of blood T cell repertoires in COVID-19. Only in-frame clones appear in the TCRdb table, and some are missing; sequencing was by immunoSEQ multiplex PCR. The profile shows around 67,000 clones, about 73% of them singletons. Input material: peripheral blood. These TCRs come from a woman aged 65 to 85 with acute or convalescent COVID-19.

CDR3: CASSLTLNTEAFF. DNA for the CDR3: TGTGCCAGTAGTCTCACACTGAACACTGAAGCTTTCTTT. The V gene is TRBV19, the J gene TRBJ1-1, with unresolved D. V dropped 5 bases and J dropped 0 bases, with 7 bases sitting between them. The CDR3 totals 13 residues. CDR1 is LNHDA, CDR2 SQIVND, per germline (reference sequence).

The chain is built from TRBV5-1 and TRBJ1-1; D perhaps matches TRBD1 (6 bases). This CDR3 is built from 13 residues. The germline V gene encodes CDR1 SGHRS and CDR2 YFSETQ. Trimming shortened V by 0 bases and J by 5 bases, and 8 bases separated the two germline ends. This CDR3 reads CASSLEGQTEAFF. The DNA for the CDR3 is TGCGCCAGCAGCTTGGAAGGACAGACTGAAGCTTTCTTT.

The V call is TRBV28, the J call TRBJ1-1; possibly TRBD1 for D (6 bases). Germline CDR1 and CDR2: MDHEN and SYDVKM. This CDR3 spans 13 amino acids. Trimming shortened V by 9 bases and J by 0 bases, and 11 bases separated the two germline ends. CDR3 loop: CASKRQVNTEAFF. CDR3 nucleotide sequence: TGTGCCAGTAAACGACAGGTGAACACTGAAGCTTTCTTT.

The chain combines TRBV7-3 with TRBJ2-7, with 8 bases identical to TRBD1. The CDR3 runs 13 residues. The V and J ends lost 2 bases and 9 bases, in that order; junction bases with no gene match: 6. CDR1 and CDR2 from the germline V gene are SGHTA and FQGTGA. As DNA, the CDR3 is TGTGCCAGCAGCTTATCTGACAGGGGTACGCAGTACTTC. Encoded protein: CASSLSDRGTQYF.

For the CDR3, the DNA is TGTGCCAGCAAGTCAGGGGACTACAATGAGCAGTTCTTC. Its protein product is CASKSGDYNEQFF. V usage is TRBV28 and J usage is TRBJ2-1, with a possible D match to TRBD1 (6 bases). This CDR3 region has 13 residues. The V gene's germline CDR1 is MDHEN and CDR2 SYDVKM. V lost 7 bases and J lost 3, with 10 bases in between.

V and J are TRBV4-1 and TRBJ2-2; 14 bases map to TRBD2. Germline V gives CDR1 MGHRA, CDR2 YSYEKL. The CDR3 is made up of 20 amino acids. V gave up 0 bases and J gave up 7 bases; unmatched junction bases: 13. In DNA, the CDR3 is TGCGCCAGCAGCCAAGATAGGGGGACTAGCGGGAGAAGGATCTTCGGGGAGCTGTTTTTT. Translation: CASSQDRGTSGRRIFGELFF.

The V call is TRBV7-2, the J call TRBJ1-4; D is perhaps TRBD1 (5 bases). V was cut by 5 bases and J by 5 bases, with 15 bases left in between. The CDR3 extends over 15 amino acids. Germline lookup yields CDR1 SGHTA and CDR2 FQGNSA. CDR3 nucleotides: TGTGCCAGCAGCCGGGGGGGGACGGCGAATGAAAAACTGTTTTTT. Translation: CASSRGGTANEKLFF.

Here the CDR3 reads CASTTVWYGYTF. Written as DNA, the CDR3 is TGTGCCAGCACCACAGTCTGGTATGGCTACACCTTC. This rearrangement joins TRBV7-9 to TRBJ1-2; D gene unclear. The germline V gene has CDR1 SEHNR and CDR2 FQNEAQ (reference sequence). There are 12 residues in the CDR3. Trimming cost V 7 bases and J 5 bases, with 11 bases left between them.

This clone was observed once. J is TRBJ1-1 and V is TRBV30; 7 nucleotides align to TRBD1. Germline V gives CDR1 GTSNPN, CDR2 SVGIG (reference sequence). CDR3 length: 15 amino acids. V shed 4 bases, J shed 3 bases, and the junction held 11 bases outside the gene matches. The DNA of the CDR3 is TGTGCCTGGACTTCCTTCAGGGGGAGCGACACTGAAGCTTTCTTT. It is translated as CAWTSFRGSDTEAFF.

The CDR3 DNA sequence: TGTGCCAGTACGCATAGGAGGACTGGAAACACCATATATTTT. As protein: CASTHRRTGNTIYF. This chain joins TRBV19 and TRBJ1-3, with D hard to call. Germline CDR1 reads LNHDA; CDR2 reads SQIVND (reference sequence). V lost 7 bases and J lost 2, with 12 bases in between. The CDR3 is 14 residues long.

This clone was detected a few times. The rearrangement links TRBV6-4 to TRBJ2-1; 10 positions match TRBD2. From germline, CDR1 is MRHNA and CDR2 SNTAGT. The CDR3 contains 14 residues. With 4 bases clipped from V and 6 bases from J, the junction kept 3 bases outside the gene matches. As DNA, the CDR3 is TGTGCCAGCAGTGTAGCGGGAGGCCGCAATGAGCAGTTCTTC. It translates to CASSVAGGRNEQFF.

The rearrangement links TRBV29-1 to TRBJ2-1; D may be TRBD1 (6 bases). CDR3 length equals 15 residues. Germline CDR1 is SQVTM and CDR2 is ANQGSEA. Trimming cost V 6 bases and J 0 bases, with 15 bases left between them. The DNA of the CDR3 is TGCAGCGTGGACGGACAGCAGAGCTCCTACAATGAGCAGTTCTTC. Translation: CSVDGQQSSYNEQFF.

This rearrangement joins TRBV27 to TRBJ1-2; weak D call: TRBD1 (5 bases). The CDR3 is 14 amino acids. CDR1 MNHEY and CDR2 SMNVEV come from the germline V gene (reference sequence). V was shortened by 2 bases and J by 6 bases, with 13 bases between the two germline ends. The CDR3, as DNA: TGTGCCAGCAGTTTAGGGGCGGGACCAAATGGCTACACCTTC. This sequence encodes CASSLGAGPNGYTF.

As DNA, the CDR3 is TGTGCCAGCAGCCGGTCTGGTAACGATCGCTATGGCTACACCTTC. It codes for CASSRSGNDRYGYTF. The V call is TRBV7-3, the J call TRBJ1-2; D call uncertain. Germline CDR1 SGHTA, CDR2 FQGTGA. The CDR3 is made up of 15 amino acids. Between the trimmed V and J ends, which lost 5 bases and 4 bases, there was a span of 17 bases.

J is TRBJ1-2 and V is TRBV27; 7 positions agree with TRBD1. Germline V gives CDR1 MNHEY, CDR2 SMNVEV (reference sequence). With 0 bases clipped from V and 6 bases from J, the junction kept 7 bases outside the gene matches. The CDR3 spans 15 residues. CDR3 region: CASSLSARGINGYTF. The CDR3 DNA is TGTGCCAGCAGTTTATCGGCCAGGGGGATTAATGGCTACACCTTC.

This chain uses TRBV11-2 with TRBJ2-1; tentatively, D is TRBD2 (6 bases). The CDR3 totals 16 residues. Germline V gene sequence: CDR1 SGHAT, CDR2 FQNNGV. V lost 2 bases, J lost 9 bases, and 20 bases lay in between. The CDR3 region is CASSLFTGSTLGEQFF. The CDR3 bases are TGTGCCAGCAGCTTATTTACCGGGAGTACCTTGGGTGAGCAGTTCTTC. Full variable domain (missing parts from reference TRBV11-2 and TRBJ2-1): EAGVAQSPRYKIIEKRQSVAFWCNPISGHATLYWYQQILGQGPKLLIQFQNNGVVDDSQLPKDRFSAERLKGVDSTLKIQPAKLEDSAVYLCASSLFTGSTLGEQFFGPGTRLTVL.

The rearrangement joins TRBV28 to TRBJ1-1, with a tentative D call TRBD1 (6 bases). CDR1 and CDR2 (germline): MDHEN, SYDVKM. This CDR3 comprises 14 residues. V lost 7 bases and J 0 bases, leaving 12 bases between the germline ends. The CDR3 sequence is CASISTGLNTEAFF. The DNA for the CDR3 is TGTGCCAGCATATCCACAGGGCTGAACACTGAAGCTTTCTTT.

The chain is built from TRBV9 and TRBJ2-7; tentatively, D is TRBD1 (6 bases). The V end lost 2 bases, the J end lost 5 bases, and 11 bases lay between the germline ends. The CDR3 is 13 amino acids. CDR1 is SGDLS, CDR2 YYNGEE, per germline. The CDR3 loop reads CASSVQGLNEQYF. The DNA of the CDR3 is TGTGCCAGCAGCGTTCAGGGGCTCAACGAGCAGTACTTC.

This clone was counted once. V is TRBV28 and J is TRBJ1-1; D gene unclear. Germline V gene sequence: CDR1 MDHEN, CDR2 SYDVKM. This CDR3 contains 13 residues. V was trimmed by 5 bases and J by 7 bases, leaving 14 bases between them. The CDR3 region has the DNA TGTGCCAGCAGTATCATCGACACGAGTGAAGCTTTCTTT. Translated, it gives CASSIIDTSEAFF.

V gene TRBV19 combines with J gene TRBJ1-3; TRBD1 is a possible D gene (6 bases). This CDR3 has 11 residues. With 5 bases removed from V and 16 bases from J, the gap between germline ends came to 15 bases. Germline V gene lookup returns CDR1 LNHDA and CDR2 SQIVND (reference sequence). CDR3 DNA: TGTGCCAGTAGTGATAAGAACAGGGTCTATTTT. Encoded protein: CASSDKNRVYF.

This chain joins TRBV3-1 (or the pseudogene TRBV3-2) and TRBJ1-1, with TRBD1 matching 9 bases. Per germline, CDR1 LGHDT and CDR2 YNNKEL (reference sequence). CDR3 size: 14 residues. The V segment lost 3 bases and the J segment 5 bases; nucleotides outside the gene matches: 4. Here the CDR3 reads CASSHLQGATEAFF. Here the CDR3 DNA reads TGTGCCAGCAGCCATTTACAGGGGGCAACTGAAGCTTTCTTT.

This clone was seen a handful of times. This chain uses TRBV18 with TRBJ2-7, with 10 bases that match TRBD1. Germline values: CDR1 KGHSH, CDR2 LQKENI. CDR3 size: 16 residues. V trimming: 4 bases; J trimming: 5 bases; junction bases outside the gene matches: 11. This chain's CDR3 is CASSLSSGTGVHEQYF. The DNA for the CDR3 is TGTGCCAGCTCACTCTCCTCCGGGACAGGGGTCCACGAGCAGTACTTC.

The chain links TRBV15 to TRBJ2-7, with D possibly matching TRBD1 (5 bases). This CDR3 contains 13 residues. Deletions cut 0 bases from V and 7 bases from J, with 10 bases between. CDR1 is LNHNV, CDR2 YYDKDF, per germline (reference sequence). Here the CDR3 DNA reads TGTGCCACCAGCAGAGATAGACAGCCAGAGCAGTACTTC. Translating gives CATSRDRQPEQYF.

This chain connects TRBV6-1 to TRBJ1-2; D gene uncertain. Trimming left V 2 bases short and J 2 bases short, with 9 bases between. Germline-derived CDR1 and CDR2 are MNHNS and SASEGT. CDR3 length equals 14 residues. The CDR3 protein is CASSERDLNYGYTF. CDR3 coding DNA: TGTGCCAGCAGTGAACGCGACTTGAACTATGGCTACACCTTC.

This clone was seen a handful of times. This chain joins TRBV2 and TRBJ2-5; 7 nucleotides align to TRBD2. This CDR3 is built from 17 residues. Per germline, CDR1 SNHLY and CDR2 FYNNEI. V lost 7 bases, J lost 1 base, and 15 bases stayed unmatched. The CDR3 region is CASIGLADLRSQETQYF. CDR3 in DNA: TGTGCCAGCATAGGGCTAGCGGACCTACGGTCCCAAGAGACCCAGTACTTC.

This clone was seen at least ten times. The chain carries TRBV30 and TRBJ1-6; D possibly corresponds to TRBD1 (5 bases). V gave up 3 bases and J gave up 3 bases, with 12 bases separating them. The length of the CDR3 is 15 residues. Germline-derived CDR1 and CDR2 are GTSNPN and SVGIG (reference sequence). The CDR3 DNA reads as TGTGCCTGGAGGGGGGGACTGAACTATAATTCACCCCTCCACTTT. Residues: CAWRGGLNYNSPLHF.